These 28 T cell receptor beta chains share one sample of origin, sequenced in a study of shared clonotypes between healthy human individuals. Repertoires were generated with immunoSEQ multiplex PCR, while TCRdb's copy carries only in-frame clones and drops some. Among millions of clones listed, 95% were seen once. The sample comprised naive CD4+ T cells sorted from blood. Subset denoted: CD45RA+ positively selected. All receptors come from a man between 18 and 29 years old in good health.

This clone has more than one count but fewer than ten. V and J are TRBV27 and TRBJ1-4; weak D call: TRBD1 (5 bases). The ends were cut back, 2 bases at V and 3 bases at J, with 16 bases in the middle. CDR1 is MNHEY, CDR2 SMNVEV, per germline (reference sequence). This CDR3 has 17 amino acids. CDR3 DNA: TGTGCCAGCAGTTTAGGGGGTCAGGGTACTGCTAATGAAAAACTGTTTTTT. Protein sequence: CASSLGGQGTANEKLFF.

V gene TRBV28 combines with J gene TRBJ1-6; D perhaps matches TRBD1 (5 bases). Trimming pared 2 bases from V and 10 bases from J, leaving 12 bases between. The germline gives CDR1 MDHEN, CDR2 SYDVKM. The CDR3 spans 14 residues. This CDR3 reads CASSLGTTGSPLHF. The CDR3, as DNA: TGTGCCAGCAGTTTAGGGACGACTGGCTCACCCCTCCACTTT.

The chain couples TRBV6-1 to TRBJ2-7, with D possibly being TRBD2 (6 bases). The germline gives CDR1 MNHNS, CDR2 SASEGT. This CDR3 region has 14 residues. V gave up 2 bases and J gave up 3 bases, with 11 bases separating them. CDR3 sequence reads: CASSENGDFYEQYF. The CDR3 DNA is TGTGCCAGCAGTGAAAATGGGGACTTCTACGAGCAGTACTTC.

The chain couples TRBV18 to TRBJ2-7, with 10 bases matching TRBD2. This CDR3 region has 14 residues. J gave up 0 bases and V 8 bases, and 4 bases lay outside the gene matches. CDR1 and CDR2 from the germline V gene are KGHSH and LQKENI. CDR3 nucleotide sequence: TGTGCCAGCCATTTAGCGGGAGGCTCCTACGAGCAGTACTTC. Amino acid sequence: CASHLAGGSYEQYF.

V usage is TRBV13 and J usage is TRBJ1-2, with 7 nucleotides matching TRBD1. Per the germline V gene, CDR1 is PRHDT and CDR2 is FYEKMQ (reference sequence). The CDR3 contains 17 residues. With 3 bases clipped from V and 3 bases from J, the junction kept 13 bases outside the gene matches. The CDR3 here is CASSLWGAGTVDYGYTF. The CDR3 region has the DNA TGTGCCAGCAGCTTGTGGGGGGCCGGGACAGTGGACTATGGCTACACCTTC.

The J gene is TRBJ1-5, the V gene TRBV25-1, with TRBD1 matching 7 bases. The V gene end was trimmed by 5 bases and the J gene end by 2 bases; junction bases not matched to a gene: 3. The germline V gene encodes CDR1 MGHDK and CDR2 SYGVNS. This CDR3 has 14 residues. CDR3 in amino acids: CASSSDRGNQPQHF. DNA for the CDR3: TGTGCCAGCAGTTCAGACAGGGGCAATCAGCCCCAGCATTTT.

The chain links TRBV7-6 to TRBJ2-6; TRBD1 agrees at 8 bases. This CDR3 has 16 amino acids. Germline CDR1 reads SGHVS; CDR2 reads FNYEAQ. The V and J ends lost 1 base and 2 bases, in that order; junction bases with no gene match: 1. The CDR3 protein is CASSLEGQAGANVLTF. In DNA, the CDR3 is TGTGCCAGCAGCTTAGAGGGACAGGCTGGGGCCAACGTCCTGACTTTC.

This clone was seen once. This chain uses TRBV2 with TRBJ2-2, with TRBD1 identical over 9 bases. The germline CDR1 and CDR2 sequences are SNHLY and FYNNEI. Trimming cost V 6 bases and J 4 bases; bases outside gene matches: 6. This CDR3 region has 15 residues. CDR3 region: CASSPGQGSTGELFF. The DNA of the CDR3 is TGTGCCAGCAGCCCGGGACAGGGTAGCACCGGGGAGCTGTTTTTT.

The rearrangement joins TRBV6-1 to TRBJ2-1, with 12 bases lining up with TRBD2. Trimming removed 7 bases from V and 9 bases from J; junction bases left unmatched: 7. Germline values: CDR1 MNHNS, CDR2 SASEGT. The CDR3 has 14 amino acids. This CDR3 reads CASKRTSGISEQFF. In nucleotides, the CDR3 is TGTGCCAGCAAACGGACTAGCGGGATTAGTGAGCAGTTCTTC.

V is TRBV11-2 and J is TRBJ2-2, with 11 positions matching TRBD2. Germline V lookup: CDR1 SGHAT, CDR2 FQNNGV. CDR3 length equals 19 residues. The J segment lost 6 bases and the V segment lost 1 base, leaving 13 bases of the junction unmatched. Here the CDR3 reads CASSLGTGTSGRRAGELFF. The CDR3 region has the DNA TGTGCCAGCAGCTTAGGTACGGGAACTAGCGGGAGACGCGCCGGGGAGCTGTTTTTT.

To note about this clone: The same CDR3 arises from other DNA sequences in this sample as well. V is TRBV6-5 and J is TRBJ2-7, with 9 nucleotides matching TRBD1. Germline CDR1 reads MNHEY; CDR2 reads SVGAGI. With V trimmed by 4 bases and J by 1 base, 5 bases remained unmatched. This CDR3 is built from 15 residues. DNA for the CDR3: TGTGCCAGCAGTTCCACCGGGACAGGGTCCTACGAGCAGTACTTC. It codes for CASSSTGTGSYEQYF.

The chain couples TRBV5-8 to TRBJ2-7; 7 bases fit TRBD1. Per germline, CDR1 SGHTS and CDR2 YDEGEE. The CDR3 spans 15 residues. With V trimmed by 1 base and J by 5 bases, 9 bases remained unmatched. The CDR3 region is CASSLRVTGTHEQYF. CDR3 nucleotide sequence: TGTGCCAGCAGCTTGCGTGTGACAGGGACACACGAGCAGTACTTC.

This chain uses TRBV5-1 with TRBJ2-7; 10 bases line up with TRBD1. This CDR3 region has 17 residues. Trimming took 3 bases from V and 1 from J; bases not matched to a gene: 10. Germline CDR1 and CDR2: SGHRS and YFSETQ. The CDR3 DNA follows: TGCGCCAGCAGCTACTTTTCCGGACAGGGGGGGTCCTACGAGCAGTACTTC. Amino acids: CASSYFSGQGGSYEQYF.

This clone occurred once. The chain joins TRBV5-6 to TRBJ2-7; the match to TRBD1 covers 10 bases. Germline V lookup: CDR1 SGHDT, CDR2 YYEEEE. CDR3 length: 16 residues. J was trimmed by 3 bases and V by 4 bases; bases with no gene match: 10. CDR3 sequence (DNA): TGTGCCAGCAGCCCAGGGACAGGGGCGGCCCTCTACGAGCAGTACTTC. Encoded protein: CASSPGTGAALYEQYF.

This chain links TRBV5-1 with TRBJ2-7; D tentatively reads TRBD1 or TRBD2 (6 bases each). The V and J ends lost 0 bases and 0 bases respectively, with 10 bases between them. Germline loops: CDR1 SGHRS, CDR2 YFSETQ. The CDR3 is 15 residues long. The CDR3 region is CASSLDGGLSYEQYF. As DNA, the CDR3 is TGCGCCAGCAGCTTGGACGGGGGCCTCTCCTACGAGCAGTACTTC.

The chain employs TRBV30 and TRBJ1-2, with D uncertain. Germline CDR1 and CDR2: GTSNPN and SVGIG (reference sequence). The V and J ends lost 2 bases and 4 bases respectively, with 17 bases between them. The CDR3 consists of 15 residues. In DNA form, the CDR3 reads TGTGCCTGGAGTACCCCCCATAGAGGGTTCTATGGCTACACCTTC. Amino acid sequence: CAWSTPHRGFYGYTF.

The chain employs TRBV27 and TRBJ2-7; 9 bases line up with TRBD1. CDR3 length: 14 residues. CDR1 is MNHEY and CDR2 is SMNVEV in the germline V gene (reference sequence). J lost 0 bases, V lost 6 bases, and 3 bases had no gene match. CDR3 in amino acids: CASRGTGNSYEQYF. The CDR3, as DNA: TGTGCCAGCAGGGGGACAGGGAACTCCTACGAGCAGTACTTC.

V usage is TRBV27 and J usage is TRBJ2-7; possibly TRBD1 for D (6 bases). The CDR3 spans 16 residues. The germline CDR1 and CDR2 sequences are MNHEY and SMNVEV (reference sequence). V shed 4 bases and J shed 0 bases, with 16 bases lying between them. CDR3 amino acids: CASSWGPSVHSYEQYF. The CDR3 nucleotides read TGTGCCAGCAGTTGGGGGCCGTCGGTCCACTCCTACGAGCAGTACTTC.

CDR3 amino acids: CASTADRSSYNEQFF. CDR3 nucleotide sequence: TGCGCCAGCACAGCCGATCGGAGCTCCTACAATGAGCAGTTCTTC. The chain employs TRBV4-3 and TRBJ2-1; D call uncertain. Trimming removed 7 bases from V and 0 bases from J, with 13 bases in between. The CDR3 totals 15 residues. Germline-derived CDR1 and CDR2 are LGHNA and YSLEER.

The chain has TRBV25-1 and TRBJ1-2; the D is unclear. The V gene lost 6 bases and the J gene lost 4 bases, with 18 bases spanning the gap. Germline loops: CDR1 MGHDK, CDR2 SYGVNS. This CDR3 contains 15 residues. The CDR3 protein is CASSPLENSPYGYTF. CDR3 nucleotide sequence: TGTGCCAGCAGCCCCTTAGAAAACAGCCCCTATGGCTACACCTTC.

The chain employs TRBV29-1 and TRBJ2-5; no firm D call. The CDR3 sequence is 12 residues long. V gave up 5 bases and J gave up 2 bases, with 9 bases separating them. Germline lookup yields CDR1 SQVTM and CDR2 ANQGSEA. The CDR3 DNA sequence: TGCAGCGTTCGGAACGGGCAAGAGACCCAGTACTTC. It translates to CSVRNGQETQYF.

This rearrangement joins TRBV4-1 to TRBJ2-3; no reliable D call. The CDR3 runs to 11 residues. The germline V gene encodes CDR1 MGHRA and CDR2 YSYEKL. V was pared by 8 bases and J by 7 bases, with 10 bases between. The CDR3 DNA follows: TGCGCCAGCGCCGCCTCTAATACGCAGTATTTT. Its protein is CASAASNTQYF.

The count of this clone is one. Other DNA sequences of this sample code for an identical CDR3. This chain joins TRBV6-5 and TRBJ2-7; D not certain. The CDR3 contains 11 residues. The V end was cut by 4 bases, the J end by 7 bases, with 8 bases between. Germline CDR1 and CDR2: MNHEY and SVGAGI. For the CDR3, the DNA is TGTGCCAGCAGTTCCCTTGGGGAGCAGTACTTC. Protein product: CASSSLGEQYF.

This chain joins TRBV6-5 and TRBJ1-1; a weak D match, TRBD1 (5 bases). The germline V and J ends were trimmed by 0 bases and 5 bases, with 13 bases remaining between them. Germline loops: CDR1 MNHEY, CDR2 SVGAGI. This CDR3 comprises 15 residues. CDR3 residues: CASSYSHRGRTEAFF. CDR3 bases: TGTGCCAGCAGTTACTCCCACCGGGGGAGGACTGAAGCTTTCTTT.

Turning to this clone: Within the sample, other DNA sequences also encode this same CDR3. CDR3 in amino acids: CASSQDLSGNTIYF. The CDR3 DNA is TGCGCCAGCAGCCAAGATCTCTCTGGAAACACCATATATTTT. The chain recombines TRBV4-3 with TRBJ1-3; D is uncertain. Germline CDR1 and CDR2: LGHNA and YSLEER. Trimming took 0 bases from V and 0 from J, leaving 3 bases between them. The CDR3 runs to 14 residues.

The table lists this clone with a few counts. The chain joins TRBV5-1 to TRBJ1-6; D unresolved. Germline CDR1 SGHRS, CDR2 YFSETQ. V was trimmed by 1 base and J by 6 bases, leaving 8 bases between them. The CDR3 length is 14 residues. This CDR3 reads CASSLRERNSPLHF. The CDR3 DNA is TGCGCCAGCAGCTTGAGAGAACGTAATTCACCCCTCCACTTT. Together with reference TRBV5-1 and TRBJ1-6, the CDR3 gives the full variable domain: KAGVTQTPRYLIKTRGQQVTLSCSPISGHRSVSWYQQTPGQGLQFLFEYFSETQRNKGNFPGRFSGRQFSNSRSEMNVSTLELGDSALYLCASSLRERNSPLHFGNGTRLTVT.

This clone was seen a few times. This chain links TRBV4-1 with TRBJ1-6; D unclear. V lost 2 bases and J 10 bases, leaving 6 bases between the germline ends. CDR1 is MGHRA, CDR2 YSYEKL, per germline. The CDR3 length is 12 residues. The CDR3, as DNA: TGCGCCAGCAGCCAACAAATGTCACCCCTCCACTTT. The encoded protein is CASSQQMSPLHF.

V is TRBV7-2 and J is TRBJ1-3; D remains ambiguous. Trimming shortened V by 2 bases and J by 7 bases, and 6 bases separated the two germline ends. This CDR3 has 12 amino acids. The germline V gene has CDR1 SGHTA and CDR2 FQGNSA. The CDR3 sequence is CASSLNRNTIYF. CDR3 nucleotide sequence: TGTGCCAGCAGCTTAAATCGGAACACCATATATTTT.